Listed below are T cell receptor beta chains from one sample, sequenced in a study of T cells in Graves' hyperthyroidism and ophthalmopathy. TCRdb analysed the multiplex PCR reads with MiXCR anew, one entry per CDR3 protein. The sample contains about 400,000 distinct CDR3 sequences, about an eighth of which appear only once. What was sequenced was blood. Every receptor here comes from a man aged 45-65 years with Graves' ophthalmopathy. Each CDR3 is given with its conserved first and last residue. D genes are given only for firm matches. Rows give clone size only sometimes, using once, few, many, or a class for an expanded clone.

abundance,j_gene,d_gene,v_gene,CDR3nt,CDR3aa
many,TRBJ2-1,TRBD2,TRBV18,TGTGCCAGCTCACCTGGACTAGCGACGATCGATGAGCAGTTCTTC,CASSPGLATIDEQFF
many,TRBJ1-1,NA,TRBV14,TGTGCCAGCAGCCAAGAGTGGGCAGTCAAAGCTTTCTTT,CASSQEWAVKAFF
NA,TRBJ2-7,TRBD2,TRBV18,TGTGCCAGCTCACCCGGAAGACTAGCGAGAACCTACGAGCAGTACTTC,CASSPGRLARTYEQYF
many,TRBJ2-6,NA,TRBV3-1,TGTGCCAGTAGACTAGTAGGGAGTAACTCTGGGGCCAACGTCCTGACTTTC,CASRLVGSNSGANVLTF
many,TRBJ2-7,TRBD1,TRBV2,TGTGCCAGCAGTCACGGACAGGGGACAATATACGAGCAGTACTTC,CASSHGQGTIYEQYF
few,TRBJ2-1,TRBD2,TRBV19,TGTGCCAGTACCCCCGGGACTACTTACAATGAGCAGTTCTTC,CASTPGTTYNEQFF
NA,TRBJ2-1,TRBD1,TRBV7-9,TGTGCCAGCAGCTCAAGGACAGGGGATGAGCAGTTCTTC,CASSSRTGDEQFF
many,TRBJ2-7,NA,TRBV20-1,TGCAGTGCTAGAGATGGAATCAGCTACTCCGCCTACGAGCAGTACTTC,CSARDGISYSAYEQYF
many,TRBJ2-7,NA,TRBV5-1,TGCGCCAGCAGCTTGGTTGGAGCATCCTACGAGCAGTACTTC,CASSLVGASYEQYF
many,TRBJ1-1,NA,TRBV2,TGTGCCAGCAGCTCGAACACTGAAGCTTTCTTT,CASSSNTEAFF
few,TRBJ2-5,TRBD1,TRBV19,TGTGCCAAACAGGGGTTAGGGCGGGAAGAGACCCAGTACTTC,CAKQGLGREETQYF